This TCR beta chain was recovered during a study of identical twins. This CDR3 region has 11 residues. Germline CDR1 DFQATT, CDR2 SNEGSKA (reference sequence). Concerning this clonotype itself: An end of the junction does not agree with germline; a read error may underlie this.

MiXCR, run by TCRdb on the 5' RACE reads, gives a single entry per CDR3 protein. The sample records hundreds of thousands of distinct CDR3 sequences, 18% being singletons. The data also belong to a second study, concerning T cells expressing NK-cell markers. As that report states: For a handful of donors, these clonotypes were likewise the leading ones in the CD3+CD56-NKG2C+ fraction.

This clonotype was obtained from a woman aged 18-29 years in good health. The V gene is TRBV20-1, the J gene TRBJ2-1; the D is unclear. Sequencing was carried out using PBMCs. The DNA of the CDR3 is TGCAGTGCTAGTAGTTACAATGAGCACTTCTTC. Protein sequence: CSASSYNEHFF.